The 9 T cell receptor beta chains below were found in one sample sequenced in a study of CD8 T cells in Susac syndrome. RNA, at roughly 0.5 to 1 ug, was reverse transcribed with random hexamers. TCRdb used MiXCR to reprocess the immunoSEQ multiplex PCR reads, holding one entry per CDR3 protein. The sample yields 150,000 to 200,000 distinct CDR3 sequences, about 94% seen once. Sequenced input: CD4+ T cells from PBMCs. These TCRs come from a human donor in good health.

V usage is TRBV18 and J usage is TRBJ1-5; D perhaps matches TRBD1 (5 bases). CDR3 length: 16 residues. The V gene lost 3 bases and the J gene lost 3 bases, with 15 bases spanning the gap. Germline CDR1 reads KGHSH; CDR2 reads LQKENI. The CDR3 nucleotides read TGTGCCAGCTCACCTCCGGGACGTGGGAACAATCAGCCCCAGCATTTT. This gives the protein CASSPPGRGNNQPQHF.

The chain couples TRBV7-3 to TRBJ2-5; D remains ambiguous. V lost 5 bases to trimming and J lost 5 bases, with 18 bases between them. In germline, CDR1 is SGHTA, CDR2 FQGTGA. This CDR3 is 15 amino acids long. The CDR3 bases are TGTGCCAGCAGCCTAGGGAATCTGGGGATGGAGACCCAGTACTTC. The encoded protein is CASSLGNLGMETQYF.

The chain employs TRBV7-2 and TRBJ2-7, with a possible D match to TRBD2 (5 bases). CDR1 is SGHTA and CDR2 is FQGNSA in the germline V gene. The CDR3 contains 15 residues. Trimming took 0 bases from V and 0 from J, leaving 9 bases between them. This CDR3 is CASSLATTSSYEQYF. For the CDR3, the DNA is TGTGCCAGCAGCTTAGCGACTACAAGCTCCTACGAGCAGTACTTC.

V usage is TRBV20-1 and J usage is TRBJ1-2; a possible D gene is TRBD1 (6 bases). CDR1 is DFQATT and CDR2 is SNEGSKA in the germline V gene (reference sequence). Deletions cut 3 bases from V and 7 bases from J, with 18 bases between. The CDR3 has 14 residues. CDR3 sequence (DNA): TGCAGTGCTAGTACGAGGGGGGACACGGGTGGCTACACCTTC. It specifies CSASTRGDTGGYTF.

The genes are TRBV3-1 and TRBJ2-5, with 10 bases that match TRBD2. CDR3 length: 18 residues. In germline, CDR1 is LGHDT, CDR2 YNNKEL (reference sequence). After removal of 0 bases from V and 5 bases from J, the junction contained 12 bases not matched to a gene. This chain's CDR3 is CASSQDLTSGVGWETQYF. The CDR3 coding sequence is TGTGCCAGCAGCCAAGATCTTACTAGCGGGGTCGGCTGGGAGACCCAGTACTTC.

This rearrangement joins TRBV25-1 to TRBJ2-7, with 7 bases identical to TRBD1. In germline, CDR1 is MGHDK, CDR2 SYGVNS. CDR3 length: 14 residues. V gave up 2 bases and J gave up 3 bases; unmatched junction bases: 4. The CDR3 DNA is TGTGCCAGCAGTGAAAGGGACAGATTCTACGAGCAGTACTTC. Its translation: CASSERDRFYEQYF.

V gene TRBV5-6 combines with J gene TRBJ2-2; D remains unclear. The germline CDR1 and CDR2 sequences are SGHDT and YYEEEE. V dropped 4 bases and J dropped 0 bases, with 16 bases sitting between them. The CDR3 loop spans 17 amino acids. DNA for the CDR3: TGTGCCAGCAGCCCCGCGATAAACCGGGCGAACACCGGGGAGCTGTTTTTT. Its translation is CASSPAINRANTGELFF.

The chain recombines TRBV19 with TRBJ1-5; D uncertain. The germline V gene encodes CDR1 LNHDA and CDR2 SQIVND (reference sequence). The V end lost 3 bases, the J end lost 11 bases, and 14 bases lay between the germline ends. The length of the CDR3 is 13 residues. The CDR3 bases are TGTGCCAGTAGTATGGCCGGCTCAGTGGCCCAGCATTTT. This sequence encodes CASSMAGSVAQHF.

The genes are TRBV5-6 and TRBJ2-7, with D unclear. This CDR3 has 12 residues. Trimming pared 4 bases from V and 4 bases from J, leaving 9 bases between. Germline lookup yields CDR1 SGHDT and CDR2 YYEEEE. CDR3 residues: CASSRIRYEQYF. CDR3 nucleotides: TGTGCCAGCAGCCGAATAAGGTACGAGCAGTACTTC. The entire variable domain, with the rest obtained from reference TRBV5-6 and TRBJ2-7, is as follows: DAGVTQSPTHLIKTRGQQVTLRCSPKSGHDTVSWYQQALGQGPQFIFQYYEEEERQRGNFPDRFSGHQFPNYSSELNVNALLLGDSALYLCASSRIRYEQYFGPGTRLTVT.